A selection of T cell receptor beta chains follows, all from one sample in a study of blood T cells in healthy people across ages. Via MiXCR, TCRdb re-called the 5' RACE reads, giving one row per CDR3 protein. The table includes 1.5 million to 2 million distinct CDR3 sequences, approximately 32% detected once. Material: blood. These receptors were collected from a woman aged 25 to 39 in good health. CDR3s include the opening cysteine and the closing phenylalanine or tryptophan. Expanded clones are given a class, and other clones once, few, many or no size at all.

TRBV27,-,TRBJ1-1,CASRMTGGLAEAFF
TRBV15,-,TRBJ1-1,CATSSAISGYFSEAFF
TRBV7-2,-,TRBJ1-5,CASSLGYSRNQPQHF
TRBV20-1,-,TRBJ2-7,CSARNRQGELGSSYEQYF
TRBV27,once,TRBJ2-7,CASRFSPFASSGFYEQYF
TRBV4-1,-,TRBJ2-3,CASSPWPRGGLGSTDTQYF
TRBV18,-,TRBJ1-1,CASSTDGRAGAFF
TRBV5-1,-,TRBJ1-1,CASSAGQVINTEAFF
TRBV7-9,many,TRBJ2-6,CASRTFGTAGANVLTF
TRBV4-1,many,TRBJ2-5,CASSQGQGAGETQYF
TRBV15,once,TRBJ2-2,CATRRILAGDTGELFF
TRBV11-2,-,TRBJ2-1,CASTWTSEAEQFF
TRBV11-2,-,TRBJ2-1,CASSSRGERRGSYNEQFF
TRBV6-2/TRBV6-3,-,TRBJ1-1,CAIRTVNAEAFF
TRBV11-2,-,TRBJ2-3,CASSISGRDTDTQYF
TRBV9,-,TRBJ2-3,CASSVVGGQTTDTQYF
TRBV20-1,-,TRBJ2-5,CSASRTSGRDGETQYF
TRBV30,-,TRBJ2-1,CAWSVGGYEQFF
TRBV28,-,TRBJ2-7,CASSPKWTIPYEQYF
TRBV5-1,many,TRBJ2-1,CASSLGTSSYNEQFF
TRBV5-1,few,TRBJ1-2,CASSGGTGGGYGYTF
TRBV2,-,-,CASGEDPAGGEQYF
TRBV4-1,-,TRBJ2-1,CASSHDRPAALKNNEQFF
TRBV12-3/TRBV12-4,few,TRBJ2-1,CASSSRGGQFF
TRBV28,-,TRBJ2-6,CASNGGINGTENHSGANVLTF
TRBV3-1,few,TRBJ2-7,CASSQGGQRANYEQYF
TRBV9,many,TRBJ2-3,CASSVRSQTDTQYF
TRBV5-1,-,TRBJ2-3,CASSLINFELAAFEGDTQYF
TRBV2,few,TRBJ2-7,CASSDPRQAYEQYF
TRBV6-2/TRBV6-3,few,TRBJ2-7,CASSYPGLAGLRVSYEQYF
TRBV10-3,-,TRBJ2-7,CALPTGVRNEQYF
TRBV5-1,-,TRBJ2-3,CATVPIYTQYF
TRBV27,-,TRBJ2-7,CASSSSNSYNEQYF
TRBV27,many,TRBJ1-5,CASSLIGEPQHF
TRBV20-1,few,TRBJ2-3,CSPRGDTDTQYF
TRBV12-3/TRBV12-4,-,TRBJ1-5,CTSSGGSSNQPQHF
TRBV20-1,few,TRBJ2-3,CSASGRETDTQYF
TRBV2,-,TRBJ2-1,CASSDGGWRGNNEQFF
TRBV28,few,TRBJ2-7,CASSPRDRPYYEQYF
TRBV6-1,-,TRBJ2-1,CASRRDSRGNEQFF
TRBV27,-,TRBJ2-3,CASTLAGVAIGQYF
TRBV20-1,-,TRBJ2-7,CSARDGRAHEQYF
TRBV20-1,-,TRBJ2-1,CSAERPSGSSYNEQFF
TRBV4-2,-,TRBJ2-2,CASSHPGGRGTGKLFF
TRBV10-3,few,TRBJ2-3,CAISDLKGELTDTQYF
TRBV7-9,few,TRBJ2-7,CASSLEGGRISYEQYF
TRBV2,few,-,CASSEQVRVRETQYF
TRBV4-1,many,TRBJ2-7,CASSQASQGLVYEQYF
TRBV5-1,-,TRBJ2-7,CASSLSGYRPSGSSEQYF
TRBV20-1,-,TRBJ2-3,CSEGSPTDTQYF
TRBV12-3/TRBV12-4,-,-,CASSPNPVEQYF
TRBV20-1,few,TRBJ2-5,CSARRKREGPGETQYF
TRBV12-3/TRBV12-4,many,TRBJ1-1,CASSFYGVLNTEAFF
TRBV20-1,few,TRBJ2-3,CSAFSGTSTDTQYF
TRBV20-1,-,TRBJ2-1,CSVRDIFGGSSYNEQFF
TRBV4-1,-,TRBJ2-7,CASSQEGGLQRGEQYF
TRBV27,-,TRBJ1-5,CASSYTGRGSNQPQHF
TRBV7-9,-,TRBJ2-7,CASSPENYEQYF